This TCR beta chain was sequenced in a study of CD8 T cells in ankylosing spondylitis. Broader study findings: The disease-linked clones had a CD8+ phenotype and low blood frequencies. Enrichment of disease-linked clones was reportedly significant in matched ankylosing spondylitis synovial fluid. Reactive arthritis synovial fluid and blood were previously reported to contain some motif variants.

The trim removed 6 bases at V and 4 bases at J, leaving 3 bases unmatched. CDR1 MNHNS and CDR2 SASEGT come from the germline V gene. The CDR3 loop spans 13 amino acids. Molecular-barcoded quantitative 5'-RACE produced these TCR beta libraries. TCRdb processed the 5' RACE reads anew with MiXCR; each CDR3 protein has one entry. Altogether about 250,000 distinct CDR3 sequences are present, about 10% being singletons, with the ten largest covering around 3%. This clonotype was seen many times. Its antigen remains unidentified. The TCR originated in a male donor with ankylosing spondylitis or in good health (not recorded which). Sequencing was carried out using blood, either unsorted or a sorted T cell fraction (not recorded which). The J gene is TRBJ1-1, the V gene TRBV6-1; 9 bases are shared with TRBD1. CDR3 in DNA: TGTGCCAGCAGACAGGGGGCGAGCACTGAAGCTTTCTTT. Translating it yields CASRQGASTEAFF.